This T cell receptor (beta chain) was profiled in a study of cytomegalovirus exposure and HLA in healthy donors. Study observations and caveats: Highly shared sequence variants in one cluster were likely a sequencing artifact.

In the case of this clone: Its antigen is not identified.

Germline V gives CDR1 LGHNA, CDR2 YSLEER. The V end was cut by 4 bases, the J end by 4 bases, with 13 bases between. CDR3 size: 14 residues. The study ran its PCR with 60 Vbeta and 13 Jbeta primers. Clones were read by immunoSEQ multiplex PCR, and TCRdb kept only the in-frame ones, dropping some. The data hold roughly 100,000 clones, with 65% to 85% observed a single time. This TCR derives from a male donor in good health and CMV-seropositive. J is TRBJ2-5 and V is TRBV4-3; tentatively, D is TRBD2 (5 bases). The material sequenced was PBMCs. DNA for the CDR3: TGCGCCAGCAGCCCCCGGACGGGGATAGAGACCCAGTACTTC. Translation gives CASSPRTGIETQYF.